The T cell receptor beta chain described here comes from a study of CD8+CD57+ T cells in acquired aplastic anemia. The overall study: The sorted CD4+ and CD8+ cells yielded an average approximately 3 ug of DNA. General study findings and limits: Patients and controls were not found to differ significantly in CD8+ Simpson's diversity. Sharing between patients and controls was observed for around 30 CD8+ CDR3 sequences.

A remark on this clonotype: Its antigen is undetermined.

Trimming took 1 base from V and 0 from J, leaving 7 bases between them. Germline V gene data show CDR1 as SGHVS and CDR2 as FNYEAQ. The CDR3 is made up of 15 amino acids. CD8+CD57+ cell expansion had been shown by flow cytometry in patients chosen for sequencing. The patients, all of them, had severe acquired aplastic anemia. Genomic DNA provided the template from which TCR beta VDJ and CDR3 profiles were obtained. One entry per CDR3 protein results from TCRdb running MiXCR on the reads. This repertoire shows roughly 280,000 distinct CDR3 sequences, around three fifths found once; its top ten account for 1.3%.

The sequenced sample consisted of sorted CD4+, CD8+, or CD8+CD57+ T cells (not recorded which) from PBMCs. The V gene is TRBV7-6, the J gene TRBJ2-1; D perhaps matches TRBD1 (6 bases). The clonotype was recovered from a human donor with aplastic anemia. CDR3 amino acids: CASSLEDSSYNEQFF. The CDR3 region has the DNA TGTGCCAGCAGCTTAGAGGACAGCTCCTACAATGAGCAGTTCTTC.